Following are 16 T cell receptor beta chains from one sample sequenced in a study of shared clonotypes between healthy human individuals. Repertoires were generated with immunoSEQ multiplex PCR, while TCRdb's copy carries only in-frame clones and drops some. In the table there are about 820,000 clones, 90% to 95% of which are singletons. Naive CD8 cells were CD45RO-negative, positively selected for CCR7, excluding terminally differentiated effector memory CD45RA+ cells. Source material: naive CD8+ T cells sorted from blood. Every receptor here comes from a man under 40 in good health.

J is TRBJ2-7 and V is TRBV11-2; D not certain. The length of the CDR3 is 19 residues. CDR1 and CDR2 (germline): SGHAT, FQNNGV. The V and J ends lost 1 base and 3 bases respectively, with 25 bases between them. CDR3 nucleotides: TGTGCCAGCAGCTTAGTTTCAGGTCAAGGAAAGGGTATGGGCTACGAGCAGTACTTC. Residues: CASSLVSGQGKGMGYEQYF. Variable domain in full (rest from reference TRBV11-2 and TRBJ2-7): EAGVAQSPRYKIIEKRQSVAFWCNPISGHATLYWYQQILGQGPKLLIQFQNNGVVDDSQLPKDRFSAERLKGVDSTLKIQPAKLEDSAVYLCASSLVSGQGKGMGYEQYFGPGTRLTVT.

The chain links TRBV4-1 to TRBJ2-7, with TRBD1 matching over 10 bases. Germline V gives CDR1 MGHRA, CDR2 YSYEKL. The CDR3 consists of 15 residues. Trimming at V came to 3 bases and at J to 7 bases, leaving 9 bases not matched to a gene. The CDR3 sequence is CASSQRDRGKDEQYF. The CDR3 nucleotides read TGCGCCAGCAGCCAGAGGGACAGGGGAAAGGATGAGCAGTACTTC.

The CDR3 protein is CASSLASPSGTPYNEQFF. The CDR3 DNA reads TGCGCCAGCAGCTTGGCCTCGCCTAGCGGGACTCCCTACAATGAGCAGTTCTTC. The J gene is TRBJ2-1, the V gene TRBV5-1; 9 bases match TRBD2. CDR3 size: 18 residues. Unmatched junction bases numbered 9, after V lost 0 bases and J lost 2 bases. Germline loops: CDR1 SGHRS, CDR2 YFSETQ.

This clone was observed many times. Other DNA sequences of this sample code for an identical CDR3. V gene TRBV9 combines with J gene TRBJ2-3; D remains ambiguous. V lost 0 bases and J 0 bases, leaving 5 bases between the germline ends. The CDR3 sequence is 14 residues long. CDR1 is SGDLS and CDR2 is YYNGEE in the germline V gene. The CDR3 sequence is CASSVGESTDTQYF. The CDR3 coding sequence is TGTGCCAGCAGCGTAGGAGAAAGCACAGATACGCAGTATTTT. Combining the CDR3 with reference TRBV9 and TRBJ2-3 gives the whole variable domain DSGVTQTPKHLITATGQRVTLRCSPRSGDLSVYWYQQSLDQGLQFLIQYYNGEERAKGNILERFSAQQFPDLHSELNLSSLELGDSALYFCASSVGESTDTQYFGPGTRLTVL.

The CDR3 reads CASSFSQAHGELFF. The CDR3 nucleotides read TGTGCCAGCAGCTTCTCGCAAGCCCACGGGGAGCTGTTTTTT. The rearrangement uses TRBV5-4 and TRBJ2-2; D gene uncertain. Germline CDR1 SGHNT, CDR2 YYREEE (reference sequence). Trimming took 2 bases from V and 7 from J, leaving 12 bases between them. The CDR3 has 14 amino acids. The full variable domain, rest sourced from reference TRBV5-4 and TRBJ2-2, is ETGVTQSPTHLIKTRGQQVTLRCSSQSGHNTVSWYQQALGQGPQFIFQYYREEENGRGNFPPRFSGLQFPNYSSELNVNALELDDSALYLCASSFSQAHGELFFGEGSRLTVL.

The chain links TRBV7-9 to TRBJ1-3; 7 nucleotides agree with TRBD1. The CDR3 contains 18 residues. Per the germline V gene, CDR1 is SEHNR and CDR2 is FQNEAQ (reference sequence). The ends lost 3 bases at V and 1 base at J; junction bases unmatched: 12. CDR3 sequence (DNA): TGTGCCAGCAGCTTTAGACAGGGAGAAGGCAGATCTGGAAACACCATATATTTT. It yields the protein CASSFRQGEGRSGNTIYF.

This sequence joins TRBV27 and TRBJ1-5, with D maybe TRBD1 (6 bases). Germline CDR1 reads MNHEY; CDR2 reads SMNVEV (reference sequence). Trimming pared 5 bases from V and 3 bases from J, leaving 14 bases between. The CDR3 is 15 residues long. The CDR3 DNA reads as TGTGCCAGCAGTACAAGGACAGAAGCCAATCAGCCCCAGCATTTT. As protein: CASSTRTEANQPQHF.

The chain links TRBV19 to TRBJ2-2; the D call may be TRBD1 or TRBD2 (5 bases each). This CDR3 has 15 amino acids. Looked up from germline, CDR1 is LNHDA and CDR2 is SQIVND (reference sequence). Trimming cost V 4 bases and J 4 bases, with 13 bases left between them. This CDR3 reads CASSTQGRGTGELFF. The CDR3 DNA sequence: TGTGCCAGTAGTACCCAGGGACGCGGCACCGGGGAGCTGTTTTTT. Variable domain in full (rest from reference TRBV19 and TRBJ2-2): DGGITQSPKYLFRKEGQNVTLSCEQNLNHDAMYWYRQDPGQGLRLIYYSQIVNDFQKGDIAEGYSVSREKKESFPLTVTSAQKNPTAFYLCASSTQGRGTGELFFGEGSRLTVL.

This clone has only one observation. Other DNA sequences from this sample encode an identical CDR3 as well. This CDR3 reads CASSPGRINQPQHF. CDR3 in DNA: TGTGCCAGCAGTCCGGGACGGATCAATCAGCCCCAGCATTTT. The chain joins TRBV27 to TRBJ1-5; D is perhaps TRBD1 (5 bases). Trimming shortened V by 5 bases and J by 3 bases, and 11 bases separated the two germline ends. The CDR3 totals 14 residues. Germline V gene data show CDR1 as MNHEY and CDR2 as SMNVEV (reference sequence).

The chain employs TRBV27 and TRBJ2-7; 7 positions match TRBD1. V was clipped by 10 bases and J by 6 bases; unmatched bases: 12. The CDR3 consists of 13 residues. Looked up from germline, CDR1 is MNHEY and CDR2 is SMNVEV (reference sequence). CDR3 DNA: TGTGCCACCACGACAGGGTCATCGAGCGAGCAGTACTTC. Translation gives CATTTGSSSEQYF.

The V and J genes are TRBV29-1 and TRBJ2-1; no firm D call. Deletions cut 0 bases from V and 9 bases from J, with 18 bases between. The germline CDR1 and CDR2 sequences are SQVTM and ANQGSEA. The CDR3 contains 15 residues. As DNA, the CDR3 is TGCAGCGTTGAAGATCTCCATAATACGGCTAGTGAGCAGTTCTTC. Translation: CSVEDLHNTASEQFF.

The chain recombines TRBV5-1 with TRBJ2-1, with D unclear. CDR3 size: 14 residues. Germline values: CDR1 SGHRS, CDR2 YFSETQ. Trimming removed 2 bases from V and 10 bases from J, with 16 bases in between. This CDR3 reads CASSLGLVGWEQFF. The DNA for the CDR3 is TGCGCCAGCAGCTTAGGCCTAGTGGGCTGGGAGCAGTTCTTC.

The chain combines TRBV18 with TRBJ2-2; TRBD1 matches 9 bases. The V gene's germline CDR1 is KGHSH and CDR2 LQKENI. V dropped 2 bases and J dropped 4; count of bases not matched to a gene: 8. This CDR3 comprises 17 residues. CDR3 region: CASSPNTGGRSTGELFF. In DNA, the CDR3 is TGTGCCAGCTCACCAAACACAGGGGGCAGGAGCACCGGGGAGCTGTTTTTT. Supplemented by reference TRBV18 and TRBJ2-2, the full variable domain reads NAGVMQNPRHLVRRRGQEARLRCSPMKGHSHVYWYRQLPEEGLKFMVYLQKENIIDESGMPKERFSAEFPKEGPSILRIQQVVRGDSAAYFCASSPNTGGRSTGELFFGEGSRLTVL.

This chain joins TRBV5-6 and TRBJ2-5; 8 bases are shared with TRBD2. There are 15 residues in the CDR3. The germline gives CDR1 SGHDT, CDR2 YYEEEE. The junction had 9 bases not matched to a gene; V was cut back by 7 bases and J by 1 base. CDR3: CASDAIAGSQETQYF. The CDR3 nucleotides are TGTGCCAGCGATGCTATAGCGGGAAGCCAAGAGACCCAGTACTTC.

Comments on this clone: At one end the junction does not follow the germline gene, possibly because of a read error. The chain is built from TRBV7-7 and TRBJ2-2; the match to TRBD2 covers 14 bases. The V gene's germline CDR1 is SSHAT and CDR2 FNYEAQ (reference sequence). CDR3 size: 18 residues. The CDR3: CASSQTSGRAMVTGELFF. As DNA, the CDR3 is TGTGCTAGCAGCCAGACTAGCGGGAGGGCAATGGTCACCGGGGAGCTGTTTTTT.

The V call is TRBV14, the J call TRBJ1-2; D not certain. The CDR3 totals 13 residues. From germline, CDR1 is SGHDN and CDR2 FVKESK. Deletions cut 1 base from V and 8 bases from J, with 11 bases between. In DNA, the CDR3 is TGTGCCAGCAGCCAAGCGGTGTTGTCCGGCTACACCTTC. It yields the protein CASSQAVLSGYTF.